Listed here are 15 T cell receptor beta chains from one sample, sequenced in a study of blood T cell repertoires in COVID-19. Sequenced by immunoSEQ multiplex PCR; TCRdb stores in-frame clones only, minus some. The sample consists of tens of thousands of clones, about nine tenths of them appearing once. The sequencing sample was made of peripheral blood. The receptors were gathered from a human donor in a cohort sampled during active COVID-19.

The chain has TRBV5-4 and TRBJ1-3; D might be TRBD1 (5 bases). The CDR3 contains 16 residues. Trimming removed 0 bases at V and 3 bases at J, with 13 bases between. Germline CDR1 is SGHNT and CDR2 is YYREEE (reference sequence). The CDR3 DNA sequence: TGTGCCAGCAGCTTGGCAGGGTCAGCTGTTGGAAACACCATATATTTT. Protein: CASSLAGSAVGNTIYF.

The chain employs TRBV5-6 and TRBJ1-4; possible D gene TRBD1, 6 bases. Trimming took 6 bases from V and 2 from J, leaving 23 bases between them. CDR1 and CDR2 from the germline V gene are SGHDT and YYEEEE. The CDR3 runs to 18 residues. DNA of the CDR3: TGTGCCAGCAACCTACTGGGGGCAACAATCATCACTAATGAAAAACTGTTTTTT. Amino acids: CASNLLGATIITNEKLFF.

J is TRBJ2-7 and V is TRBV3-1 (or the pseudogene TRBV3-2); possible D gene TRBD2, 6 bases. V lost 8 bases and J lost 1, with 21 bases in between. The germline V gene has CDR1 LGHDT and CDR2 YNNKEL (reference sequence). The CDR3 runs to 16 residues. In DNA, the CDR3 is TGTGCCAGCTCGCCAAGATGGAGGGGTAGGTCCTACGAGCAGTACTTC. Residues: CASSPRWRGRSYEQYF.

V and J are TRBV9 and TRBJ2-1; D is possibly TRBD2 (5 bases). Germline lookup yields CDR1 SGDLS and CDR2 YYNGEE. The V end lost 0 bases, the J end lost 9 bases, and 16 bases lay between the germline ends. The CDR3 has 15 residues. CDR3 bases: TGTGCCAGCAGCGTAGACCTTAACCAGGCGGGTGAGCAGTTCTTC. This encodes CASSVDLNQAGEQFF.

The chain joins TRBV11-1 to TRBJ2-7; 10 nucleotides agree with TRBD1. CDR1 is SGHAT, CDR2 FQDESV, per germline (reference sequence). The CDR3 spans 15 residues. J lost 4 bases, V lost 5 bases, and 8 bases had no gene match. The CDR3, as DNA: TGTGCCAGCAGCCCGCCGGGACAGGGGTTTTACGAGCAGTACTTC. It yields the protein CASSPPGQGFYEQYF.

The CDR3 loop is CASSLRGPTEAFF. CDR3 coding DNA: TGTGCCAGCAGCTTAAGGGGGCCCACTGAAGCTTTCTTT. The V call is TRBV11-3, the J call TRBJ1-1; 7 bases align to TRBD1. The germline V gene has CDR1 SGHNT and CDR2 YENEEA. After removal of 2 bases from V and 4 bases from J, the junction contained 1 base not matched to a gene. This CDR3 region has 13 residues.

This clone appeared a few times. This rearrangement joins TRBV5-1 to TRBJ2-7, with D tentatively TRBD1 (5 bases). The CDR3 contains 18 residues. CDR1 is SGHRS and CDR2 is YFSETQ in the germline V gene. The V end lost 1 base, the J end lost 4 bases, and 24 bases lay between the germline ends. CDR3 DNA sequence: TGCGCCAGCAGCTTGAGGGCAGCAACTACAACAAGGGGATACGAGCAGTACTTC. This gives the protein CASSLRAATTTRGYEQYF.

This chain links TRBV7-9 with TRBJ2-3; the match to TRBD1 covers 10 bases. The CDR3 spans 16 residues. Germline values: CDR1 SEHNR, CDR2 FQNEAQ (reference sequence). With V trimmed by 5 bases and J by 6 bases, 11 bases remained unmatched. The CDR3 sequence: CASSLRQGARFDTQYF. In DNA, the CDR3 is TGTGCCAGCAGCCTCAGACAGGGGGCGCGTTTCGATACGCAGTATTTT.

This chain uses TRBV7-6 with TRBJ2-1; maybe TRBD2 (5 bases). Looked up from germline, CDR1 is SGHVS and CDR2 is FNYEAQ. Trimming stripped 4 bases from V and 9 bases from J, with 13 bases between. The CDR3 totals 13 residues. CDR3 DNA: TGTGCCAGCAGCTCGACGACTACGGGTGAGCAGTTCTTC. Its translation: CASSSTTTGEQFF.

The gene calls are TRBV6-5 and TRBJ1-6; no reliable D call. CDR1 is MNHEY, CDR2 SVGAGI, per germline. V was shortened by 0 bases and J by 0 bases, with 6 bases between the two germline ends. The CDR3 is 16 residues long. For the CDR3, the DNA is TGTGCCAGCAGTTACTCGGGCCCCTCCTATAATTCACCCCTCCACTTT. Amino acid sequence: CASSYSGPSYNSPLHF.

This sequence joins TRBV5-1 and TRBJ1-6; TRBD1 matches at 7 bases. The CDR3 length is 14 residues. V was pared by 3 bases and J by 8 bases, with 5 bases of the junction left unmatched. Germline assignment: CDR1 SGHRS and CDR2 YFSETQ. Here the CDR3 DNA reads TGCGCCAGCAGCTCCCGGGACAGAGATTCACCCCTCCACTTT. It codes for CASSSRDRDSPLHF. Drawing the rest from reference TRBV5-1 and TRBJ1-6, the complete variable domain is KAGVTQTPRYLIKTRGQQVTLSCSPISGHRSVSWYQQTPGQGLQFLFEYFSETQRNKGNFPGRFSGRQFSNSRSEMNVSTLELGDSALYLCASSSRDRDSPLHFGNGTRLTVT.

This sequence joins TRBV6-5 and TRBJ1-1, with D uncertain. The CDR3 extends over 13 amino acids. From germline, CDR1 is MNHEY and CDR2 SVGAGI. The V end lost 10 bases, the J end lost 3 bases, and 15 bases lay between the germline ends. CDR3 sequence reads: CATTKRFDTEAFF. CDR3 sequence (DNA): TGTGCCACCACCAAGAGGTTTGACACTGAAGCTTTCTTT.

This clone appeared once. This rearrangement joins TRBV4-3 to TRBJ2-1; 8 positions match TRBD2. Germline assignment: CDR1 LGHNA and CDR2 YSLEER. V trimming: 3 bases; J trimming: 7 bases; junction bases outside the gene matches: 8. CDR3 length: 15 residues. As DNA, the CDR3 is TGCGCCAGCAGCCACAAAAGGGGACTAGGTAATGAGCAGTTCTTC. Its translation: CASSHKRGLGNEQFF.

This sequence joins TRBV6-5 and TRBJ1-1; the match to TRBD1 covers 8 bases. Germline-derived CDR1 and CDR2 are MNHEY and SVGAGI. V shed 7 bases, J shed 5 bases, and the junction held 3 bases outside the gene matches. The CDR3 spans 12 residues. CDR3 coding DNA: TGTGCCAGCAACAGGGGGGATACTGAAGCTTTCTTT. Its translation: CASNRGDTEAFF.

The V gene is TRBV18, the J gene TRBJ2-3, with 7 bases aligning to TRBD2. The germline V gene has CDR1 KGHSH and CDR2 LQKENI. The junction had 5 bases not matched to a gene; V was cut back by 2 bases and J by 3 bases. The CDR3 covers 15 residues. The DNA for the CDR3 is TGTGCCAGCTCACCAGGCGGGAGTAGTACAGATACGCAGTATTTT. It codes for CASSPGGSSTDTQYF.